This T cell receptor (beta chain) was recovered during a study of tumor-infiltrating lymphocytes in localized non-small cell lung cancer. Study overall: Resected tumor was paired with non-adjacent uninvolved lung from the same patient.

TCRdb keeps only in-frame clones here, not all; method: immunoSEQ multiplex PCR. The sample includes about 18,000 clones, 73% seen only once; the top ten take 4.3%. The trim removed 0 bases at V and 3 bases at J, leaving 5 bases unmatched. The CDR3 is 16 residues long. In germline, CDR1 is MNHEY, CDR2 SMNVEV (reference sequence). The clonotype originates from a human donor with non-small cell lung cancer. Specimen: lung tumor tissue. The V call is TRBV27, the J call TRBJ2-1; the match to TRBD2 covers 7 bases. CDR3: CASSLSAGARYNEQFF. Here the CDR3 DNA reads TGTGCCAGCAGTTTATCGGCGGGAGCCCGCTACAATGAGCAGTTCTTC.